Following are 31 T cell receptor beta chains from one sample sequenced in a study of blood T cell repertoires in COVID-19. TCRdb's copy holds only in-frame clones and misses some; the assay was immunoSEQ multiplex PCR. The sample gives 200,000 or so clones, roughly 84% of which show up once; approximately 5% is in the top ten. Input material: peripheral blood. The receptors shown here come from a woman in her fifties or sixties who had recovered from COVID-19.

The chain is built from TRBV28 and TRBJ1-5; TRBD1 matches at 7 bases. CDR1 is MDHEN and CDR2 is SYDVKM in the germline V gene. This CDR3 contains 14 residues. V shed 6 bases and J 3 bases; nucleotides not matched to a gene: 5. CDR3 in DNA: TGTGCCAGCAGAACAGGGGTCATCAATCAGCCCCAGCATTTT. Residues: CASRTGVINQPQHF.

This clone was seen just once. The CDR3 loop is CASSYGTLNTGELFF. CDR3 in DNA: TGTGCCAGCAGTTACGGGACACTAAACACCGGGGAGCTGTTTTTT. The V and J genes are TRBV6-2 or TRBV6-3 and TRBJ2-2, with a tentative D call TRBD1 (6 bases). Trimming left V 2 bases short and J 2 bases short, with 9 bases between. There are 15 residues in the CDR3. Germline V lookup: CDR1 MNHEY, CDR2 SVGEGT.

The chain joins TRBV6-5 to TRBJ1-1, with a possible D match to TRBD1 (5 bases). Per germline, CDR1 MNHEY and CDR2 SVGAGI. The CDR3 runs 14 residues. V lost 0 bases, J lost 3 bases, and 8 bases lay in between. The CDR3 spells CASSYSDRDTEAFF. DNA of the CDR3: TGTGCCAGCAGTTACTCTGACAGAGACACTGAAGCTTTCTTT.

The V and J genes are TRBV5-8 and TRBJ1-2; D is ambiguous. CDR3 length: 13 amino acids. V lost 4 bases to trimming and J lost 4 bases, with 11 bases between them. CDR1 SGHTS and CDR2 YDEGEE come from the germline V gene. CDR3 nucleotides: TGTGCCAGCAGCCCCGTAGAGGGCTATGGCTACACCTTC. Encoded protein: CASSPVEGYGYTF.

The gene calls are TRBV4-1 and TRBJ2-3; 11 nucleotides agree with TRBD2. The CDR3 loop spans 16 amino acids. In germline, CDR1 is MGHRA, CDR2 YSYEKL. Unmatched junction bases numbered 10, after V lost 6 bases and J lost 5 bases. CDR3 sequence reads: CASRGFSGGAGDTQYF. The CDR3 DNA reads as TGCGCCAGCAGGGGCTTTAGCGGGGGGGCGGGAGATACGCAGTATTTT.

The genes are TRBV28 and TRBJ1-4; perhaps TRBD1 as D (6 bases). Germline CDR1 is MDHEN and CDR2 is SYDVKM. This CDR3 comprises 16 residues. Trimming removed 4 bases from V and 0 bases from J, with 12 bases in between. The CDR3 DNA is TGTGCCAGCAGTTCGCTCAGGGGTTCAACTAATGAAAAACTGTTTTTT. Translating gives CASSSLRGSTNEKLFF.

J is TRBJ2-3 and V is TRBV2, with 13 bases that match TRBD2. Germline-derived CDR1 and CDR2 are SNHLY and FYNNEI. J was trimmed by 4 bases and V by 6 bases; bases with no gene match: 4. CDR3 length: 15 residues. CDR3 region: CASRALAGGPDTQYF. The CDR3 DNA sequence: TGTGCCAGCAGAGCACTAGCGGGGGGGCCAGATACGCAGTATTTT.

The V and J genes are TRBV5-4 and TRBJ2-1; 12 bases map to TRBD1. J was trimmed by 7 bases and V by 4 bases; bases with no gene match: 6. There are 15 residues in the CDR3. Per germline, CDR1 SGHNT and CDR2 YYREEE (reference sequence). The CDR3 nucleotides read TGTGCCAGCAGCAGGGGACAGGGGGCGTTTAATGAGCAGTTCTTC. Encoded protein: CASSRGQGAFNEQFF.

The chain links TRBV27 to TRBJ2-1; D gene uncertain. The CDR3 runs to 15 residues. The V end lost 2 bases, the J end lost 3 bases, and 11 bases lay between the germline ends. Germline lookup yields CDR1 MNHEY and CDR2 SMNVEV (reference sequence). Written as DNA, the CDR3 is TGTGCCAGCAGTTTAAATAAAGCCCACTACAATGAGCAGTTCTTC. It translates to CASSLNKAHYNEQFF.

This clone has only a few counts. CDR3 residues: CASTNGLAGSWDTQYF. For the CDR3, the DNA is TGTGCCAGCACCAACGGACTAGCGGGGTCATGGGATACGCAGTATTTT. The V and J genes are TRBV9 and TRBJ2-3; 12 bases are a match to TRBD2. The CDR3 consists of 16 residues. V was pared by 6 bases and J by 6 bases, with 11 bases of the junction left unmatched. Per germline, CDR1 SGDLS and CDR2 YYNGEE.

The table lists this clone with a count of one. The genes are TRBV27 and TRBJ1-4; TRBD1 agrees at 10 bases. The V segment lost 6 bases and the J segment 7 bases; nucleotides outside the gene matches: 2. CDR3 length: 13 residues. Looked up from germline, CDR1 is MNHEY and CDR2 is SMNVEV (reference sequence). CDR3 in amino acids: CASRRQGAEKLFF. CDR3 sequence (DNA): TGTGCCAGCAGGAGACAGGGGGCTGAAAAACTGTTTTTT.

This sequence joins TRBV2 and TRBJ1-6; maybe TRBD1 (5 bases). V shed 2 bases and J shed 3 bases, with 8 bases lying between them. Germline V gives CDR1 SNHLY, CDR2 FYNNEI. The CDR3 runs to 15 residues. The CDR3 DNA reads as TGTGCCAGCAGTGAACTGGGACTCTATAATTCACCCCTCCACTTT. Encoded protein: CASSELGLYNSPLHF.

This CDR3 reads CASSPGVDYQFF. Here the CDR3 DNA reads TGTGCCAGCTCACCCGGCGTGGACTACCAGTTCTTC. The V gene is TRBV18, the J gene TRBJ2-1; maybe TRBD2 (6 bases). The germline V gene has CDR1 KGHSH and CDR2 LQKENI. The CDR3 has 12 amino acids. The ends were cut back, 3 bases at V and 13 bases at J, with 13 bases in the middle.

The chain uses TRBV11-2 and TRBJ1-4; D is possibly TRBD1 (6 bases). V was pared by 1 base and J by 3 bases, with 12 bases between. The CDR3 sequence is 16 residues long. Germline-derived CDR1 and CDR2 are SGHAT and FQNNGV. The CDR3 loop reads CASSLGGGTANEKLFF. DNA of the CDR3: TGTGCCAGCAGCTTAGGGGGGGGCACGGCTAATGAAAAACTGTTTTTT.

This clone has only a few counts. The J gene is TRBJ2-2, the V gene TRBV5-4, with 9 bases lining up with TRBD1. V lost 3 bases to trimming and J lost 2 bases; unmatched junction nucleotides: 11. This CDR3 contains 18 residues. The germline V gene has CDR1 SGHNT and CDR2 YYREEE (reference sequence). CDR3 coding DNA: TGTGCCAGCAGCTCCCCGTCCGGGACAGGGTTTAACACCGGGGAGCTGTTTTTT. Translated: CASSSPSGTGFNTGELFF. The entire variable domain, with the rest obtained from reference TRBV5-4 and TRBJ2-2, is as follows: ETGVTQSPTHLIKTRGQQVTLRCSSQSGHNTVSWYQQALGQGPQFIFQYYREEENGRGNFPPRFSGLQFPNYSSELNVNALELDDSALYLCASSSPSGTGFNTGELFFGEGSRLTVL.

The V gene is TRBV12-3 or TRBV12-4, the J gene TRBJ1-1; maybe TRBD1 (5 bases). The CDR3 sequence is 12 residues long. V lost 7 bases and J 7 bases, leaving 13 bases between the germline ends. The chain's CDR3 is CASTPGGGEAFF. CDR3 in DNA: TGTGCCAGCACCCCGGGGGGGGGTGAAGCTTTCTTT.

A remark on this clone: A much larger clonotype is one base distant, so this may be a read error. This sample also contains other DNA sequences that code for the same CDR3. The chain recombines TRBV9 with TRBJ2-3, with 9 bases aligning to TRBD2. Germline CDR1 reads SGDLS; CDR2 reads YYNGEE. V dropped 3 bases and J dropped 0; count of bases not matched to a gene: 2. The CDR3 extends over 15 amino acids. The CDR3 loop reads CASSDSGGSTDTQYF. The CDR3 DNA is TGTGCCAGCAGCGATAGCGGGGGTAGCACAGATACGCAGTATTTT.

The rearrangement joins TRBV15 to TRBJ2-3, with a tentative D call TRBD2 (5 bases). Per the germline V gene, CDR1 is LNHNV and CDR2 is YYDKDF (reference sequence). Trimming removed 3 bases from V and 4 bases from J, with 8 bases in between. CDR3 length equals 13 residues. The CDR3 reads CATSRDSADTQYF. The CDR3 nucleotides are TGTGCCACCAGCAGGGACTCTGCAGATACGCAGTATTTT.

This chain joins TRBV12-5 and TRBJ2-3; D may be TRBD2 (6 bases). This CDR3 comprises 13 residues. The V end was cut by 4 bases, the J end by 8 bases, with 13 bases between. CDR1 is LGHNT, CDR2 FRNRAP, per germline. The CDR3 DNA is TGTGCTAGTGGTTCCGGGACTGAAACTACGCAGTATTTT. Translation gives CASGSGTETTQYF.

The chain recombines TRBV27 with TRBJ2-7; TRBD1 aligns across 8 bases. This CDR3 is built from 15 residues. V shed 8 bases, J shed 3 bases, and the junction held 12 bases outside the gene matches. In germline, CDR1 is MNHEY, CDR2 SMNVEV (reference sequence). In DNA form, the CDR3 reads TGTGCCAGCGCCAACTCCGGGACAGGCGTCTACGAGCAGTACTTC. This translates into CASANSGTGVYEQYF.

This chain joins TRBV7-2 and TRBJ1-3; no definite D call. CDR1 and CDR2 from the germline V gene are SGHTA and FQGNSA. The V end lost 1 base, the J end lost 4 bases, and 8 bases lay between the germline ends. The CDR3 runs 14 residues. CDR3 sequence: CASSLGTEGNTIYF. CDR3 nucleotides: TGTGCCAGCAGCTTAGGGACTGAAGGAAACACCATATATTTT.

The chain is built from TRBV19 and TRBJ1-4, with unresolved D. Germline V gene data show CDR1 as LNHDA and CDR2 as SQIVND (reference sequence). Trimming shortened V by 6 bases and J by 0 bases, and 11 bases separated the two germline ends. This CDR3 has 15 residues. The CDR3 region has the DNA TGTGCCAGTAGCCCCTCAGAAGCAACTAATGAAAAACTGTTTTTT. This sequence encodes CASSPSEATNEKLFF. Drawing the rest from reference TRBV19 and TRBJ1-4, the complete variable domain is DGGITQSPKYLFRKEGQNVTLSCEQNLNHDAMYWYRQDPGQGLRLIYYSQIVNDFQKGDIAEGYSVSREKKESFPLTVTSAQKNPTAFYLCASSPSEATNEKLFFGSGTQLSVL.

Remarks on this clone: Compared with germline, one end of the junction differs, possibly owing to a read error. The V call is TRBV7-7, the J call TRBJ2-1; the D gene is possibly TRBD2 (5 bases). Germline V gene lookup returns CDR1 SSHAT and CDR2 FNYEAQ (reference sequence). The CDR3 spans 15 residues. The CDR3 protein is CASSPGLSSYNEQFF. CDR3 DNA sequence: TGTGCTAGCAGCCCCGGACTGAGCTCCTACAATGAGCAGTTCTTC.

The chain joins TRBV9 to TRBJ2-2, with D maybe TRBD2 (6 bases). The CDR3 has 14 residues. V shed 3 bases and J shed 6 bases, with 12 bases lying between them. The germline CDR1 and CDR2 sequences are SGDLS and YYNGEE. The CDR3: CASSAGLLSGELFF. The CDR3 DNA reads TGTGCCAGCAGCGCGGGACTTCTTTCCGGGGAGCTGTTTTTT. The whole variable domain, remainder taken from reference TRBV9 and TRBJ2-2, is DSGVTQTPKHLITATGQRVTLRCSPRSGDLSVYWYQQSLDQGLQFLIQYYNGEERAKGNILERFSAQQFPDLHSELNLSSLELGDSALYFCASSAGLLSGELFFGEGSRLTVL.

The rearrangement joins TRBV7-3 to TRBJ1-1; 8 bases match TRBD1. The CDR3 covers 16 residues. V shed 2 bases, J shed 0 bases, and the junction held 5 bases outside the gene matches. Germline loops: CDR1 SGHTA, CDR2 FQGTGA. The CDR3 bases are TGTGCCAGCAGCTTATCCCGGGACAGGATGAACACTGAAGCTTTCTTT. Protein: CASSLSRDRMNTEAFF.

The chain carries TRBV19 and TRBJ1-2, with 7 bases aligning to TRBD1. The CDR3 runs to 13 residues. V shed 5 bases and J 5 bases; nucleotides not matched to a gene: 5. Per germline, CDR1 LNHDA and CDR2 SQIVND (reference sequence). This CDR3 reads CASSRQGGYGYTF. As DNA, the CDR3 is TGTGCCAGTAGTCGACAGGGTGGATATGGCTACACCTTC.

The V and J genes are TRBV6-5 and TRBJ1-1; D ambiguous. The germline gives CDR1 MNHEY, CDR2 SVGAGI. V was cut by 5 bases and J by 1 base, with 8 bases left in between. CDR3 size: 13 residues. This CDR3 reads CASSKLWNTEAFF. The CDR3 nucleotides are TGTGCCAGCAGTAAACTTTGGAACACTGAAGCTTTCTTT.

This chain links TRBV19 with TRBJ1-1, with 8 bases that match TRBD1. Germline V gives CDR1 LNHDA, CDR2 SQIVND (reference sequence). The CDR3 runs to 14 residues. J gave up 1 base and V 7 bases, and 5 bases lay outside the gene matches. CDR3 coding DNA: TGTGCCAGTACATGGACAGGGTCGAACACTGAAGCTTTCTTT. This codes for CASTWTGSNTEAFF.

This chain links TRBV13 with TRBJ2-2; no definite D call. Germline V gene lookup returns CDR1 PRHDT and CDR2 FYEKMQ (reference sequence). Trimming shortened V by 5 bases and J by 3 bases, and 7 bases separated the two germline ends. The CDR3 covers 13 residues. The CDR3 reads CASSPQYTGELFF. In DNA, the CDR3 is TGTGCCAGCAGCCCCCAGTACACCGGGGAGCTGTTTTTT.

There are a few counts of this clone. The chain carries TRBV7-8 and TRBJ1-1, with 7 nucleotides matching TRBD1. V was pared by 6 bases and J by 3 bases, with 7 bases of the junction left unmatched. The CDR3 has 14 amino acids. The V gene's germline CDR1 is SGHVS and CDR2 FQNEAQ. CDR3 coding DNA: TGTGCCAGCAGTCCCGACAGGGATGACACTGAAGCTTTCTTT. Translated, it gives CASSPDRDDTEAFF.

This chain uses TRBV24-1 with TRBJ1-5; TRBD1 matches 9 bases. V shed 0 bases and J 1 base; nucleotides not matched to a gene: 9. The CDR3 runs 19 residues. The germline V gene encodes CDR1 KGHDR and CDR2 SFDVKD. CDR3: CATSDLAGTGGPSNQPQHF. For the CDR3, the DNA is TGTGCCACCAGTGATTTGGCGGGTACAGGGGGCCCGAGCAATCAGCCCCAGCATTTT.